These T cell receptor beta chains were read from a single sample in a study of blood T cell repertoires in COVID-19. This table comes from immunoSEQ multiplex PCR, and its TCRdb copy is limited to in-frame clones, with some not included. The table has fewer than 150,000 clones, about 90% seen once; the top ten hold 11%. The sequenced material came from peripheral blood. The receptors derive from a woman of 80 years or more with acute or convalescent COVID-19. Both conserved end residues are part of each CDR3. Fields, in order: J gene, clone size, V gene, D gene, CDR3 protein, CDR3 DNA. The D gene is left open where the match is weak. A row's size may be missing; if present it is once, few, many or a size class.

TRBJ1-4 | NA | TRBV11-2 | TRBD1 | CASSLGGTGREKLFF | TGTGCCAGCAGCTTAGGGGGGACAGGGAGGGAAAAACTGTTTTTT
TRBJ2-7 | NA | TRBV11-3 | TRBD1 | CASSPACSRGGTGFYEQYF | TGTGCCAGCAGCCCCGCTTGCAGTCGCGGCGGGACAGGGTTTTACGAGCAGTACTTC
TRBJ1-6 | NA | TRBV3-1/TRBV3-2 | TRBD1 | CASSQVSVLRGLASPLHF | TGTGCCAGCAGCCAAGTCTCTGTTTTAAGGGGGCTCGCTTCACCCCTCCACTTT
TRBJ1-2 | NA | TRBV5-1 | NA | CASSHDSTYGYTF | TGCGCCAGCAGTCACGACAGCACCTATGGCTACACCTTC
TRBJ2-5 | NA | TRBV6-5 | TRBD1 | CASSYVQGGRETQYF | TGTGCCAGCAGTTATGTACAGGGGGGAAGGGAGACCCAGTACTTC
TRBJ2-5 | NA | TRBV18 | NA | CASSPTGLKETQYF | TGTGCCAGCTCACCTACGGGACTTAAAGAGACCCAGTACTTC
TRBJ2-5 | once | TRBV18 | NA | CASSHPPGETQYF | TGTGCCAGCTCACATCCCCCAGGGGAGACCCAGTACTTC
TRBJ2-1 | NA | TRBV10-1 | NA | CASSPTTASGQFF | TGCGCCAGCAGTCCCACTACTGCGAGTGGGCAGTTCTTC
TRBJ1-1 | NA | TRBV28 | NA | CASREGGGSPTEAFF | TGTGCCAGCAGGGAGGGCGGGGGTTCTCCGACTGAAGCTTTCTTT
TRBJ2-1 | NA | TRBV2 | TRBD2 | CASSILAGLNEQFF | TGTGCCAGCAGTATTCTAGCGGGGCTTAATGAGCAGTTCTTC
TRBJ1-2 | NA | TRBV30 | NA | CAWRTPGVYPTGKGYTF | TGTGCCTGGAGGACCCCTGGAGTCTACCCTACAGGGAAAGGCTACACCTTC
TRBJ2-1 | NA | TRBV2 | NA | CASSESGAEQFF | TGTGCCAGCAGTGAAAGTGGAGCTGAGCAGTTCTTC
TRBJ1-3 | NA | TRBV5-1 | NA | CASSWTLGPGNTIYF | TGCGCCAGCAGCTGGACCCTGGGGCCTGGAAACACCATATATTTT
TRBJ2-5 | NA | TRBV30 | TRBD1 | CAWSVLGTGQETQYF | TGTGCCTGGAGTGTACTAGGGACAGGGCAAGAGACCCAGTACTTC
TRBJ2-7 | NA | TRBV9 | TRBD1 | CASSVGWTGKTYEQYF | TGTGCCAGCAGCGTAGGTTGGACAGGAAAAACCTACGAGCAGTACTTC
TRBJ1-3 | NA | TRBV7-9 | TRBD1 | CASSLGTGSGNTIYF | TGTGCCAGCAGCTTGGGGACAGGCTCTGGAAACACCATATATTTT
TRBJ2-5 | NA | TRBV9 | NA | CASSAQGRRETQYF | TGTGCCAGCAGCGCCCAGGGTAGGAGAGAGACCCAGTACTTC
TRBJ1-6 | NA | TRBV9 | TRBD1 | CASSSGTGSYNSPLHF | TGTGCCAGCAGCTCAGGGACAGGATCCTATAATTCACCCCTCCACTTT
TRBJ1-5 | few | TRBV19 | TRBD1 | CASTRGDLYSNQPQHF | TGTGCCAGTACCAGGGGGGACCTATATAGCAATCAGCCCCAGCATTTT
TRBJ2-7 | NA | TRBV10-3 | NA | CAISESGAGGAYEQYF | TGTGCCATCAGTGAGTCCGGAGCGGGCGGAGCCTACGAGCAGTACTTC
TRBJ1-2 | NA | TRBV19 | NA | CASSIDGVYGYTF | TGTGCCAGTAGTATAGACGGAGTCTATGGCTACACCTTC